A selection of T cell receptor beta chains follows, all from one sample in a study of T cell repertoires in aging, cancer and after chemotherapy. TCRdb used MiXCR to reprocess the multiplex PCR reads, holding one entry per CDR3 protein. The sample yields around 1,200 distinct CDR3 sequences, about 25% seen once. The material sequenced was blood. All receptors derive from a human donor with a solid tumor. Each CDR3 is given with its conserved first and last residue. Each record gives: J gene, D gene, V gene, clone size, CDR3 DNA, CDR3 protein. D genes are given only for firm matches. The size field is filled for only some rows; it gives once, few, many or a size class.

J gene: TRBJ1-2; D gene: -; V gene: TRBV27; clone size: large; CDR3 DNA: TGTGCCAGCAGACTGTCAGGGGCTAACTATGGCTACACCTTC; CDR3 protein: CASRLSGANYGYTF
J gene: TRBJ1-5; D gene: -; V gene: TRBV6-6; clone size: once; CDR3 DNA: TGTGCCAGCAGTTTCCTAGGGGGAGGGCAGCCCCAGCATTTT; CDR3 protein: CASSFLGGGQPQHF
J gene: TRBJ1-1; D gene: -; V gene: TRBV20-1; clone size: few; CDR3 DNA: TGCAGTGCTAGAGACCAGCGGGACGGCGGGGAAGCTTTCTTT; CDR3 protein: CSARDQRDGGEAFF
J gene: TRBJ2-3; D gene: -; V gene: TRBV20-1; clone size: -; CDR3 DNA: TGCAGTGCTAGAGTGGGGTCGAGGGGTGCAGATACGCAGTATTTT; CDR3 protein: CSARVGSRGADTQYF
J gene: TRBJ2-7; D gene: -; V gene: TRBV27; clone size: medium-sized; CDR3 DNA: TGTGCCAGCAGCTATACAGGGACTCCCCCTCGCACCTACGAGCAGTACTTC; CDR3 protein: CASSYTGTPPRTYEQYF
J gene: TRBJ2-3; D gene: -; V gene: TRBV7-9; clone size: few; CDR3 DNA: TGTGCCAGCAGCAGGGGGGCTTACACAGATACGCAGTATTTT; CDR3 protein: CASSRGAYTDTQYF
J gene: TRBJ2-1; D gene: -; V gene: TRBV30; clone size: large; CDR3 DNA: TGTGCCTGGAGTACGAGGAATGAGCAGTTCTTC; CDR3 protein: CAWSTRNEQFF
J gene: TRBJ1-2; D gene: -; V gene: TRBV12-3/TRBV12-4; clone size: large; CDR3 DNA: TGTGCCAGCAGCCGGGGGACGACTAACTATGGCTACACCTTC; CDR3 protein: CASSRGTTNYGYTF
J gene: TRBJ2-5; D gene: TRBD2; V gene: TRBV7-3; clone size: -; CDR3 DNA: TGTGCCAGCAGCTTAGGGGGGGGAGAGACCCAGTACTTC; CDR3 protein: CASSLGGGETQYF
J gene: TRBJ1-1; D gene: TRBD1; V gene: TRBV30; clone size: large; CDR3 DNA: TGTGCCTGTGGACAGGGGGCGTACACTGAAGCTTTCTTT; CDR3 protein: CACGQGAYTEAFF
J gene: TRBJ2-2; D gene: -; V gene: TRBV5-5; clone size: medium-sized; CDR3 DNA: TGTGCCAGCAGCTCTTCGCCCACCGGGGAGCTGTTTTTT; CDR3 protein: CASSSSPTGELFF
J gene: TRBJ1-2; D gene: -; V gene: TRBV5-1; clone size: few; CDR3 DNA: TGCGCCAGCAGCTTGGGGCCCAGTTCTAACTATGGCTACACCTTC; CDR3 protein: CASSLGPSSNYGYTF
J gene: TRBJ1-1; D gene: -; V gene: TRBV21-1; clone size: -; CDR3 DNA: TGTGCCAGTTGGGGAGCTTTCTTT; CDR3 protein: CASWGAFF
J gene: TRBJ1-2; D gene: TRBD1; V gene: TRBV10-2; clone size: few; CDR3 DNA: TGCGCCAGCAGCGACTACAGGGGGTCCTATGGCTACACCTTC; CDR3 protein: CASSDYRGSYGYTF
J gene: TRBJ1-2; D gene: -; V gene: TRBV5-4; clone size: large; CDR3 DNA: TGTGCCAGCAGCGTACAGGGTATTCATGGCTACACCTTC; CDR3 protein: CASSVQGIHGYTF
J gene: TRBJ2-1; D gene: TRBD2; V gene: TRBV10-3; clone size: few; CDR3 DNA: TGTGCCACCCAAGGACTAGCGGGAGGGGTGGGGAATGAGCAGTTCTTC; CDR3 protein: CATQGLAGGVGNEQFF
J gene: TRBJ1-1; D gene: -; V gene: TRBV6-6; clone size: few; CDR3 DNA: TGTGCCAGCAGTTCGGAGGGGATGAACACTGAAGCTTTCTTT; CDR3 protein: CASSSEGMNTEAFF
J gene: TRBJ1-2; D gene: -; V gene: TRBV6-6; clone size: large; CDR3 DNA: TGTGCCAGCAGTTACCCCCCAGGACTTCACTATGGCTACACCTTC; CDR3 protein: CASSYPPGLHYGYTF
J gene: TRBJ2-1; D gene: TRBD1; V gene: TRBV20-1; clone size: -; CDR3 DNA: TGCAGTGCTAGATCACCGGGACAGGGCGGCAATGAGCAGTTCTTC; CDR3 protein: CSARSPGQGGNEQFF
J gene: TRBJ2-1; D gene: -; V gene: TRBV28; clone size: -; CDR3 DNA: TGTGCCAGCAGTTTGGCGTACAATGAGCAGTTCTTC; CDR3 protein: CASSLAYNEQFF
J gene: TRBJ2-5; D gene: TRBD2; V gene: TRBV6-4; clone size: medium-sized; CDR3 DNA: TGTGCCAGCAGTGCTTCGGGAGGCAGAGAGACCCAGTACTTC; CDR3 protein: CASSASGGRETQYF
J gene: TRBJ2-2; D gene: -; V gene: TRBV6-2/TRBV6-3; clone size: -; CDR3 DNA: TGTGCCAGCAGTTACGACCCGGGACAGAACACCGGGGAGCTGTTTTTT; CDR3 protein: CASSYDPGQNTGELFF
J gene: TRBJ1-2; D gene: TRBD1; V gene: TRBV7-9; clone size: -; CDR3 DNA: TGTGCCAGCAGCTTAACTCGACAGGGCCATGGCTACACCTTC; CDR3 protein: CASSLTRQGHGYTF
J gene: TRBJ2-1; D gene: -; V gene: TRBV7-9; clone size: -; CDR3 DNA: TGTGCCACCTCCACCGGGACGAAGCAGTTCTTC; CDR3 protein: CATSTGTKQFF
J gene: TRBJ1-2; D gene: -; V gene: TRBV18; clone size: -; CDR3 DNA: TGTGCCAGCTCACCAGAAGCTAACTATGGCTACACCTTC; CDR3 protein: CASSPEANYGYTF
J gene: TRBJ2-5; D gene: -; V gene: TRBV19; clone size: medium-sized; CDR3 DNA: TGTGCCAGTAGTATTACGGGGGAGACCCAGTACTTC; CDR3 protein: CASSITGETQYF
J gene: TRBJ1-3; D gene: -; V gene: TRBV6-1; clone size: large; CDR3 DNA: TGTGCCAGCAGTACACAGGCTGGCTCTGGAAACACCATATATTTT; CDR3 protein: CASSTQAGSGNTIYF
J gene: TRBJ2-3; D gene: TRBD2; V gene: TRBV6-5; clone size: large; CDR3 DNA: TGTGCCAGCAGTCACACTAGCGACCACACAGATACGCAGTATTTT; CDR3 protein: CASSHTSDHTDTQYF